This record concerns one T cell receptor (beta chain) sequence. Its specificity is unknown. The data derive from a study of T cell responses to AZD1222 COVID-19 vaccine. Study-wide points: Sampling captured repertoires only after the peak T cell response. Nearly half of spike-specific TCRs reportedly target variant regions that are unmutated in the B.1.351 and B.1.1.7 variants. Among the donors, most were white British and more were female, and clonal diversity was possibly underestimated. Baseline serostatus was positive in only a handful of AZD1222 recipients.

TCRdb's table, derived via immunoSEQ multiplex PCR, lists solely in-frame clones and lacks some. The table lists roughly 260,000 clones, roughly 93% of them singletons. Sequences were derived from peripheral blood, sampled on day 0 of AZD1222 vaccination. This receptor was identified in an adult in good health.

Written as DNA, the CDR3 is TGTGCCAGCTCACCGGATACAGGGGAGCTGTTTTTT. Translation gives CASSPDTGELFF. The gene calls are TRBV18 and TRBJ2-2; D not certain. This CDR3 region has 12 residues. The V end lost 3 bases, the J end lost 8 bases, and 7 bases lay between the germline ends. The germline gives CDR1 KGHSH, CDR2 LQKENI.